These T cell receptor beta chains were read from a single sample in a study of cytomegalovirus exposure and HLA in healthy donors. The repertoire was sequenced with immunoSEQ multiplex PCR; TCRdb's copy has only in-frame clones and lacks some. The sample shows some 100,000 clones, about 75% of them seen only once. The sequenced sample was PBMCs. These receptors were taken from a male donor in good health and CMV-seropositive. The CDR3 runs from the conserved cysteine through the conserved F or W. D genes are given only for firm matches. Size is stated for part of the rows, as once, few or many counts, or as a class when the clone is expanded.

TRBV7-8	TRBJ2-3	TRBD1	NA	CASRRTGVIVADTQYF	TGTGCCAGCAGGCGAACAGGGGTAATAGTTGCAGATACGCAGTATTTT
TRBV28	TRBJ1-1	TRBD1	NA	CASSFVTGGQGYTEAFF	TGTGCCAGCAGTTTCGTCACCGGAGGACAGGGGTACACTGAAGCTTTCTTT
TRBV29-1	TRBJ2-1	NA	NA	CSVETGGISYNEQFF	TGCAGCGTTGAAACGGGGGGCATCTCCTACAATGAGCAGTTCTTC
TRBV2	TRBJ2-7	NA	NA	CASRGKGGRAYEQYF	TGTGCCAGCAGAGGAAAAGGTGGGAGAGCCTACGAGCAGTACTTC
TRBV30	TRBJ2-3	NA	NA	CAWSASTDTQYF	TGTGCCTGGAGTGCTAGCACAGATACGCAGTATTTT
TRBV19	TRBJ2-7	NA	NA	CASSPTGGTYEQYF	TGTGCCAGTAGCCCGACAGGAGGTACCTACGAGCAGTACTTC
TRBV10-2	TRBJ2-7	NA	NA	CASGQIPYEQYF	TGCGCCAGCGGACAGATACCCTACGAGCAGTACTTC
TRBV19	TRBJ2-5	TRBD1	once	CASSIEDRAYTQYF	TGTGCCAGTAGTATCGAGGACAGGGCGTATACCCAGTACTTC
TRBV6-6	TRBJ1-4	TRBD1	few	CASSLTGDSGEKLFF	TGTGCCAGCAGTTTAACAGGGGATTCTGGTGAAAAACTGTTTTTT
TRBV2	TRBJ1-3	NA	NA	CATGRARSSGNTIYF	TGTGCCACCGGCAGGGCACGAAGCTCTGGAAACACCATATATTTT
TRBV2	TRBJ1-4	TRBD1	NA	CASCGQGAKSEKLFF	TGTGCCTCGTGTGGGCAGGGGGCAAAAAGTGAAAAACTGTTTTTT
TRBV14	TRBJ2-1	TRBD1	few	CASRSSLGTGENEQFF	TGTGCCAGCAGGAGCTCACTCGGGACAGGGGAGAATGAGCAGTTCTTC
TRBV5-6	TRBJ1-3	NA	NA	CASSSPVGNTIYF	TGTGCCAGCAGCTCCCCGGTCGGAAACACCATATATTTT
TRBV10-1	TRBJ2-5	NA	NA	CASSAQPQETQYF	TGCGCCAGCAGTGCACAGCCTCAAGAGACCCAGTACTTC
TRBV15	TRBJ1-1	NA	NA	CATSSRGTSGGAFF	TGTGCCACCAGCAGTCGGGGCACGAGCGGGGGAGCTTTCTTT
TRBV11-2	TRBJ1-2	NA	NA	CASSLGQVTNYGYTF	TGTGCCAGCAGCTTAGGGCAGGTTACTAACTATGGCTACACCTTC
TRBV5-4	TRBJ2-5	NA	few	CASSHGLGGQETQYF	TGTGCCAGCAGCCATGGACTAGGGGGGCAAGAGACCCAGTACTTC
TRBV5-1	TRBJ2-2	NA	NA	CASSSPGPGELFF	TGCGCCAGCAGCTCCCCCGGTCCCGGGGAGCTGTTTTTT
TRBV5-1	TRBJ2-2	NA	NA	CASSLDGSANTGELFF	TGCGCCAGCAGCTTGGACGGAAGCGCGAACACCGGGGAGCTGTTTTTT
TRBV10-3	TRBJ1-1	NA	NA	CAIRVTVNTEAFF	TGTGCCATCAGGGTTACAGTGAACACTGAAGCTTTCTTT
TRBV2	TRBJ2-7	TRBD1	NA	CASSVPGQGSYEQYF	TGTGCCAGCAGTGTACCGGGACAGGGATCCTACGAGCAGTACTTC
TRBV30	TRBJ1-1	NA	NA	CAWSSERETEAFF	TGTGCCTGGAGTAGTGAGAGGGAGACTGAAGCTTTCTTT
TRBV6-1	TRBJ1-1	TRBD1	NA	CASSVSGQVEKTFF	TGTGCCAGCAGTGTTTCGGGACAGGTCGAGAAAACTTTCTTT
TRBV30	TRBJ2-7	NA	once	CAWRTSGVYEQYF	TGTGCCTGGAGGACGTCGGGGGTTTACGAGCAGTACTTC
TRBV6-6	TRBJ2-1	TRBD2	NA	CASSLGTSGGYNEQFF	TGTGCCAGCAGCCTTGGGACTAGCGGGGGATACAATGAGCAGTTCTTC
TRBV19	TRBJ2-7	NA	once	CASSIPTGSSYEQYF	TGTGCCAGTAGTATACCGACGGGGTCCTCCTACGAGCAGTACTTC
TRBV18	TRBJ2-5	NA	NA	CASSPRGETQYF	TGTGCCAGCTCACCAAGGGGAGAGACCCAGTACTTC
TRBV10-3	TRBJ2-5	TRBD1	NA	CAISGQGAGGETQYF	TGTGCCATCAGTGGACAGGGGGCTGGTGGAGAGACCCAGTACTTC
TRBV27	TRBJ2-5	TRBD2	NA	CASSLRQGGGETQYF	TGTGCCAGCAGTTTACGGCAGGGCGGGGGAGAGACCCAGTACTTC
TRBV29-1	TRBJ1-6	TRBD1	NA	CGVNTGGNSPLHF	TGCGGCGTTAATACAGGGGGTAATTCACCCCTCCACTTT
TRBV5-4	TRBJ1-1	TRBD1	NA	CASSLRQGNTEAFF	TGTGCCAGCAGCTTGAGACAGGGCAACACTGAAGCTTTCTTT
TRBV7-2	TRBJ2-2	NA	NA	CASSLALGATGELFF	TGTGCCAGCAGCTTAGCGCTTGGGGCCACCGGGGAGCTGTTTTTT
TRBV6-5	TRBJ2-7	NA	NA	CASTPSEGSYEQYF	TGTGCCAGCACCCCCTCGGAGGGATCCTACGAGCAGTACTTC
TRBV11-3	TRBJ1-1	NA	NA	CASSPEANTEAFF	TGTGCCAGCAGCCCCGAAGCGAACACTGAAGCTTTCTTT
TRBV5-1	TRBJ1-6	TRBD1	NA	CASSRTGDEGSPLHF	TGCGCCAGCAGCCGAACAGGGGATGAGGGTTCACCCCTCCACTTT
TRBV7-2	TRBJ1-1	NA	NA	CASSFRGMNTEAFF	TGTGCCAGCAGCTTCAGGGGAATGAACACTGAAGCTTTCTTT
TRBV7-9	TRBJ1-2	NA	NA	CASSPRAENYGYTF	TGTGCCAGCAGCCCGAGGGCCGAGAACTATGGCTACACCTTC
TRBV2	TRBJ1-1	NA	NA	CASSRENTEAFF	TGTGCCAGCAGTCGGGAGAACACTGAAGCTTTCTTT
TRBV9	TRBJ1-3	NA	NA	CASSVEPLSNSGNTIYF	TGTGCCAGCAGCGTAGAACCGCTATCAAACTCTGGAAACACCATATATTTT
TRBV11-2	TRBJ2-3	TRBD2	NA	CASEGLAGSRMQYF	TGTGCCTCCGAAGGGCTAGCGGGGAGCCGGATGCAGTATTTT
TRBV6-5	TRBJ2-7	NA	NA	CASSYSRVVEQYF	TGTGCCAGCAGTTACTCGAGGGTGGTCGAGCAGTACTTC
TRBV4-3	TRBJ2-5	NA	NA	CASSQDSSRGQETQYF	TGCGCCAGCAGCCAAGATAGCTCGCGGGGACAAGAGACCCAGTACTTC
TRBV5-1	TRBJ1-3	NA	NA	CASSLGRGAGNTIYF	TGCGCCAGCAGCTTAGGCAGGGGAGCTGGAAACACCATATATTTT
TRBV4-2	TRBJ2-2	NA	few	CASSQGGDTGELFF	TGTGCCAGCAGCCAGGGAGGTGACACCGGGGAGCTGTTTTTT
TRBV7-2	TRBJ2-7	TRBD1	NA	CASSLDWDRVEQYF	TGTGCCAGCAGCTTAGACTGGGACAGGGTTGAGCAGTACTTC
TRBV30	TRBJ1-3	TRBD1	NA	CAWSADRAGNTIYF	TGTGCCTGGAGTGCTGACAGGGCTGGAAACACCATATATTTT
TRBV7-9	TRBJ1-1	NA	NA	CASRVDSLAEAFF	TGTGCCAGCAGAGTCGACAGCCTGGCTGAAGCTTTCTTT
TRBV2	TRBJ2-4	NA	once	CASSEVPGEWKNIQYF	TGTGCCAGCAGTGAAGTCCCCGGGGAATGGAAAAACATTCAGTACTTC
TRBV28	TRBJ2-1	NA	NA	CASRISGFSSYNEQFF	TGTGCCAGCAGGATTAGCGGATTCAGCTCCTACAATGAGCAGTTCTTC
TRBV5-8	TRBJ2-5	NA	NA	CASSLAGYQETQYF	TGTGCCAGTAGCTTGGCAGGGTATCAAGAGACCCAGTACTTC
TRBV7-9	TRBJ1-1	NA	NA	CASSLVGPGGTEAFF	TGTGCCAGCAGCTTAGTAGGGCCCGGGGGCACTGAAGCTTTCTTT
TRBV7-8	TRBJ1-2	NA	NA	CASSPPRGRDYGYTF	TGTGCCAGCAGCCCGCCGCGGGGACGGGACTATGGCTACACCTTC
TRBV6-1	TRBJ1-4	TRBD1	once	CASTRMGTVNEKLFF	TGTGCCAGCACCCGCATGGGGACAGTGAATGAAAAACTGTTTTTT
TRBV6-5	TRBJ1-6	NA	NA	CASSYYQGYNSPLHF	TGTGCCAGCAGTTACTACCAGGGCTATAATTCACCCCTCCACTTT
TRBV6-6	TRBJ1-6	NA	NA	CASSSSGNLSPLHF	TGTGCCAGCAGTTCTTCAGGAAATTTATCACCCCTCCACTTT
TRBV29-1	TRBJ2-3	NA	NA	CSVEDPRRQGQNTDTQYF	TGCAGCGTTGAAGATCCTCGGAGGCAGGGGCAGAACACAGATACGCAGTATTTT
TRBV19	TRBJ2-7	TRBD2	NA	CASSMWEGPYEQYF	TGTGCCAGTAGTATGTGGGAGGGGCCCTACGAGCAGTACTTC
TRBV5-4	TRBJ1-2	NA	NA	CASSLEGDGYTF	TGTGCCAGCAGCTTGGAGGGGGATGGCTACACCTTC
TRBV11-1	TRBJ2-5	NA	NA	CASSLVGGQETQYF	TGTGCCAGCAGCTTAGTGGGAGGACAAGAGACCCAGTACTTC
TRBV9	TRBJ2-5	TRBD2	NA	CASSVGSGGEETQYF	TGTGCCAGCAGCGTAGGTAGCGGGGGGGAGGAGACCCAGTACTTC